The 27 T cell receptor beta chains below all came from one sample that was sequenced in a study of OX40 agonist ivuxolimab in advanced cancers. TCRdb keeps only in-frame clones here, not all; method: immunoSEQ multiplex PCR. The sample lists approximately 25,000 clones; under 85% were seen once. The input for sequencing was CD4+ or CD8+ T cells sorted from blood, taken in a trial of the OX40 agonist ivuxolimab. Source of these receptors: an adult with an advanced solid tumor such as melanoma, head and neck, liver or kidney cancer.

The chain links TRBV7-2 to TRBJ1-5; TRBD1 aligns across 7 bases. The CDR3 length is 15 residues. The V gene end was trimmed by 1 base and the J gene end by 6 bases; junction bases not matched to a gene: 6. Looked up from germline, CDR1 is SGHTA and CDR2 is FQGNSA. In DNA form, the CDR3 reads TGTGCCAGCAGCTTAGATCGGCAGGGGGGTCAGCCCCAGCATTTT. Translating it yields CASSLDRQGGQPQHF.

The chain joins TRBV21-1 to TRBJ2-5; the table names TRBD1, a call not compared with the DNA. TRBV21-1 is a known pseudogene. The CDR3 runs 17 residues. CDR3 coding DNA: TGTGCCAGCAGCAAAGGTTCCGACAGCCCCCCCCGGCAGACCCAGTACTTC. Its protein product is CASSKGSDSPPRQTQYF.

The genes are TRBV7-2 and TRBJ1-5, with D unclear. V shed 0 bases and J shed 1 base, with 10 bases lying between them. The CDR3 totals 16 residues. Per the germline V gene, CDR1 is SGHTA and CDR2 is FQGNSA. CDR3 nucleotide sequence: TGTGCCAGCAGCTTAGCGCGGCGGATCAGCAATCAGCCCCAGCATTTT. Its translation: CASSLARRISNQPQHF.

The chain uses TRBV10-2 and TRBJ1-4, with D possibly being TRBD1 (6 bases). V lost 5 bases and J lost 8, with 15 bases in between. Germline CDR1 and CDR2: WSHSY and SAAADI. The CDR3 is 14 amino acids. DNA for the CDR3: TGCGCCAGCAGTAGTCAGGGGACCAGGGAAAAACTGTTTTTT. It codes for CASSSQGTREKLFF.

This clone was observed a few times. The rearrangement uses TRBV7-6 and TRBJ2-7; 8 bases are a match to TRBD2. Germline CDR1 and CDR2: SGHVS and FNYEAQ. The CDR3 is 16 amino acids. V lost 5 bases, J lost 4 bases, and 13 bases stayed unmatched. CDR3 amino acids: CASSPTASGHHYEQYF. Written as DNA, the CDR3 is TGTGCCAGCAGCCCGACCGCTAGCGGGCACCATTACGAGCAGTACTTC.

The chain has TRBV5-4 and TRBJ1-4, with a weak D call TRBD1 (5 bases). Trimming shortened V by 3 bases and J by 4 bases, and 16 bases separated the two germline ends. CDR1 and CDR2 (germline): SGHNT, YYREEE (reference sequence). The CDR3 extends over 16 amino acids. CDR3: CASSSRGSLDNEKLFF. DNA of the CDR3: TGTGCCAGCAGCTCACGGGGCAGTTTAGATAATGAAAAACTGTTTTTT.

The DNA for the CDR3 is TGTGCCAGTAGTCCCTGGGGGGGCTCTGGCTACACCTTC. Amino acid sequence: CASSPWGGSGYTF. This rearrangement joins TRBV19 to TRBJ1-2, with D perhaps TRBD1 (6 bases). Trimming pared 5 bases from V and 7 bases from J, leaving 14 bases between. Per the germline V gene, CDR1 is LNHDA and CDR2 is SQIVND (reference sequence). The CDR3 covers 13 residues.

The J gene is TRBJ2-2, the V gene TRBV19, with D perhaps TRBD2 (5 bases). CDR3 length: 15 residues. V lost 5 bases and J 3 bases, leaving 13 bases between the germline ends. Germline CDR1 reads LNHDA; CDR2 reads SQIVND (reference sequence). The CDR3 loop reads CASSFGRTDTGELFF. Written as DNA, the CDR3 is TGTGCCAGTAGTTTCGGACGGACTGACACCGGGGAGCTGTTTTTT.

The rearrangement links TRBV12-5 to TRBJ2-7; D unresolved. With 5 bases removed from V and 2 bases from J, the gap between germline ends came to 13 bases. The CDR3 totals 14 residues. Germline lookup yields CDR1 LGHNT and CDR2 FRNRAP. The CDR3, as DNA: TGTGCTAGTGGTGCTGGAGTACCCCCCTACGAGCAGTACTTC. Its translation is CASGAGVPPYEQYF.

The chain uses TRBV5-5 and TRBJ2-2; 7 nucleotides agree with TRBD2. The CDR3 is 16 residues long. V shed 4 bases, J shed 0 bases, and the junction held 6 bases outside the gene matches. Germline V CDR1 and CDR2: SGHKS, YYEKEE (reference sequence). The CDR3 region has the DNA TGTGCCAGCAGCCCTAATAGCGGGTCGAACACCGGGGAGCTGTTTTTT. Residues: CASSPNSGSNTGELFF.

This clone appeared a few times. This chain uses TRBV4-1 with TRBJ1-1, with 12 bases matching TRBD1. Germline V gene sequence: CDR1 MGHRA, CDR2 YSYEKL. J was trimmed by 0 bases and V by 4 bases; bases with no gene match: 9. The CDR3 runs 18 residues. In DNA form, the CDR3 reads TGCGCCAGCAGCCGAGGCCCGGGACAGGGGGCAATGAACACTGAAGCTTTCTTT. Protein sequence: CASSRGPGQGAMNTEAFF.

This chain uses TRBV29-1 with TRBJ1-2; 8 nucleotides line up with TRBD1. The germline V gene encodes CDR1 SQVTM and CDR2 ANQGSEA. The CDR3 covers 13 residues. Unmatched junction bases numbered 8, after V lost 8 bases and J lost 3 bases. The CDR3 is CSISDRDYYGYTF. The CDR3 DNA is TGCAGCATATCGGACAGGGATTACTATGGCTACACCTTC.

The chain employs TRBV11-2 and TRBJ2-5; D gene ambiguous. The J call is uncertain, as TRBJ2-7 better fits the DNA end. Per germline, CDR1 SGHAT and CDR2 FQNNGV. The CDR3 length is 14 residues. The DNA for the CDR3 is TGTGCCAGCAGCAGCCTCCAGCTGAACTACGAGCAGTACTTC. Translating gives CASSSLQLNYEQYF.

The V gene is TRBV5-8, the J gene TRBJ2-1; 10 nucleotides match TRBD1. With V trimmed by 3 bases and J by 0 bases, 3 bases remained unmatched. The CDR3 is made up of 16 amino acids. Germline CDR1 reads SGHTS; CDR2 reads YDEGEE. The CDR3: CASSSGQGLSYNEQFF. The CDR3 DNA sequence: TGTGCCAGCAGCTCGGGACAGGGGCTCTCCTACAATGAGCAGTTCTTC.

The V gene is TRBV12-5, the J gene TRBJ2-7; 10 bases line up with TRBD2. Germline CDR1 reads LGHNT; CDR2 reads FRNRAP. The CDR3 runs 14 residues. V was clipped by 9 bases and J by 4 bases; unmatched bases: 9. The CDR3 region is CASASSGGNYEQYF. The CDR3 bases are TGTGCTAGCGCCTCTAGCGGGGGTAATTACGAGCAGTACTTC.

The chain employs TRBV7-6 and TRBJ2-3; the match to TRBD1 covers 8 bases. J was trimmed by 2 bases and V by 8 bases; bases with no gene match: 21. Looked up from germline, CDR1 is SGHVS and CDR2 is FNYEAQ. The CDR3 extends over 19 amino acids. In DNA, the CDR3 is TGTGCCAGCGGCTCTCCGGACAGGGACTCCAACTATTCCACAGATACGCAGTATTTT. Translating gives CASGSPDRDSNYSTDTQYF. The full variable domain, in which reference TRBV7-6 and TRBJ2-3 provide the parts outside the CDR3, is GAGVSQSPRYKVTKRGQDVALRCDPISGHVSLYWYRQALGQGPEFLTYFNYEAQQDKSGLPNDRFSAERPEGSISTLTIQRTEQRDSAMYRCASGSPDRDSNYSTDTQYFGPGTRLTVL.

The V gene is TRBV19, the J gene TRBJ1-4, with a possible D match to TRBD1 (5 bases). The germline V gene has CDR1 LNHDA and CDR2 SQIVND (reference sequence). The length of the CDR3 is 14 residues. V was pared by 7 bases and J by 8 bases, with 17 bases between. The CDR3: CASTYRGVGEKLFF. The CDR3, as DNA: TGTGCCAGTACCTATAGGGGAGTCGGAGAAAAACTGTTTTTT.

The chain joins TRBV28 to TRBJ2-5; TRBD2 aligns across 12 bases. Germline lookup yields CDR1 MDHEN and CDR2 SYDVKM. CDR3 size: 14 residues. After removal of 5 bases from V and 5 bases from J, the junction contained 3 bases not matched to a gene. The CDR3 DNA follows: TGTGCCAGCAGTCTAGCGGGGGGGGACGAGACCCAGTACTTC. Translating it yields CASSLAGGDETQYF.

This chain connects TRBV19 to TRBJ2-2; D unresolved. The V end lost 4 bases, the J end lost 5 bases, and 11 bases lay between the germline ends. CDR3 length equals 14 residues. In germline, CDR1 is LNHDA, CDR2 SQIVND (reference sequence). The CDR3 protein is CASSKGLRTGELFF. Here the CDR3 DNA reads TGTGCCAGTAGTAAAGGGTTACGGACCGGGGAGCTGTTTTTT.

The chain's CDR3 is CASIKGDREISPLHF. The CDR3 DNA follows: TGTGCCAGCATCAAGGGCGACAGGGAGATTTCACCCCTCCACTTT. The chain couples TRBV5-4 to TRBJ1-6; 7 nucleotides match TRBD1. Germline lookup yields CDR1 SGHNT and CDR2 YYREEE (reference sequence). CDR3 length: 15 amino acids. Trimming cost V 6 bases and J 9 bases; bases outside gene matches: 12. The variable domain in full, with the rest retrieved from reference TRBV5-4 and TRBJ1-6, is ETGVTQSPTHLIKTRGQQVTLRCSSQSGHNTVSWYQQALGQGPQFIFQYYREEENGRGNFPPRFSGLQFPNYSSELNVNALELDDSALYLCASIKGDREISPLHFGNGTRLTVT.

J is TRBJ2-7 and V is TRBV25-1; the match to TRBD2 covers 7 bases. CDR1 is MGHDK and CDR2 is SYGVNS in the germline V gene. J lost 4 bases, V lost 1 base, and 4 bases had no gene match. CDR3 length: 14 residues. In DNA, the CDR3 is TGTGCCAGCAGTGAATCCGGGACTAAGTACGAGCAGTACTTC. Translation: CASSESGTKYEQYF.

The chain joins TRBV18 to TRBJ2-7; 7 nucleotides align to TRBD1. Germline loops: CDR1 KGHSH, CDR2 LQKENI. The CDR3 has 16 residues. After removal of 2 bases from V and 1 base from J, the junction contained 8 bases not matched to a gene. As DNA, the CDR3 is TGTGCCAGCTCACCATTGGCAGGGGGAAATTCCTACGAGCAGTACTTC. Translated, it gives CASSPLAGGNSYEQYF.

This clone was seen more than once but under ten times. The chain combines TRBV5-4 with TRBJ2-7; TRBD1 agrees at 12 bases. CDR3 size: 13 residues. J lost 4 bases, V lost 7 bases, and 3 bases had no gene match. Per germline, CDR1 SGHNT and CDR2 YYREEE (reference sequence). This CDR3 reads CASGDRGRYEQYF. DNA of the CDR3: TGTGCCAGCGGGGACAGGGGGCGGTACGAGCAGTACTTC.

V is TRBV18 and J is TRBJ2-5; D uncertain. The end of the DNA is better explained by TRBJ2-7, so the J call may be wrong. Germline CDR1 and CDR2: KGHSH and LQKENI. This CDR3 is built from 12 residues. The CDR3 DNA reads TGTGCCAGCTCAACAGAGACCTACGAGCAGTACTTC. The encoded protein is CASSTETYEQYF.

The CDR3 loop reads CASSPGRNGETQYF. The DNA of the CDR3 is TGTGCCAGCAGCCCCGGTCGGAACGGGGAGACCCAGTACTTC. The chain employs TRBV11-3 and TRBJ2-5; D uncertain. The CDR3 spans 14 residues. The V end lost 5 bases, the J end lost 5 bases, and 15 bases lay between the germline ends. Per the germline V gene, CDR1 is SGHNT and CDR2 is YENEEA.

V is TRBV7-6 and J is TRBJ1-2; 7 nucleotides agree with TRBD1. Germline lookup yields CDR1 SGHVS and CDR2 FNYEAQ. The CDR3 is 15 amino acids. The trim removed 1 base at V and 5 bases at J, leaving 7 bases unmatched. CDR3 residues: CASSLGTGRAYGYTF. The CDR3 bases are TGTGCCAGCAGCTTAGGGACAGGACGGGCTTATGGCTACACCTTC.

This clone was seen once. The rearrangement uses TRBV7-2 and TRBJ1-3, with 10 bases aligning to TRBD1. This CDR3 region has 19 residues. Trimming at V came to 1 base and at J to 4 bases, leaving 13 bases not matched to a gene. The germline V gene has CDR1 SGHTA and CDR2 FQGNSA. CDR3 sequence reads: CASSLVRHDRGRIGNTIYF. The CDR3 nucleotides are TGTGCCAGCAGCTTAGTTCGCCACGACAGGGGGCGAATCGGAAACACCATATATTTT.